A single sample gave rise to the 28 T cell receptor beta chains below, sequenced in a study of blood T cell repertoires in COVID-19. This table comes from immunoSEQ multiplex PCR, and its TCRdb copy is limited to in-frame clones, with some not included. The sample lists around 190,000 clones; approximately 82% were seen once. Source material: peripheral blood. The receptors were gathered from a human donor in a cohort sampled during active COVID-19.

V gene TRBV10-3 combines with J gene TRBJ2-1, with D possibly TRBD1 on 5 matching bases. Deletions cut 4 bases from V and 8 bases from J, with 9 bases between. In germline, CDR1 is ENHRY, CDR2 SYGVKD. The CDR3 sequence is 12 residues long. The CDR3 loop is CAISGQRDEQFF. The CDR3 nucleotides read TGTGCCATCAGTGGACAGCGCGATGAGCAGTTCTTC.

The J gene is TRBJ2-3, the V gene TRBV3-1 (or the pseudogene TRBV3-2); D is ambiguous. Trimming pared 5 bases from V and 5 bases from J, leaving 20 bases between. From germline, CDR1 is LGHDT and CDR2 YNNKEL (reference sequence). The CDR3 loop spans 16 amino acids. For the CDR3, the DNA is TGTGCCAGCAGCACAGATGGTCCTGTCATGCAAGATACGCAGTATTTT. It is translated as CASSTDGPVMQDTQYF.

This chain uses TRBV27 with TRBJ1-2; a possible D gene is TRBD1 (5 bases). CDR3 length: 12 amino acids. CDR1 MNHEY and CDR2 SMNVEV come from the germline V gene (reference sequence). With 8 bases removed from V and 2 bases from J, the gap between germline ends came to 9 bases. In DNA form, the CDR3 reads TGTGCCAGCGGGGCCCGGAACTATGGCTACACCTTC. This encodes CASGARNYGYTF.

The chain couples TRBV12-3 or TRBV12-4 to TRBJ2-1, with D possibly matching TRBD2 (5 bases). V lost 3 bases and J lost 14, with 14 bases in between. The CDR3 loop spans 12 amino acids. The CDR3 loop reads CASSFGRAGEFF. The CDR3 region has the DNA TGTGCCAGCAGTTTTGGGCGGGCGGGTGAGTTCTTC.

J is TRBJ2-7 and V is TRBV7-9, with D possibly being TRBD1 (6 bases). Trimming shortened V by 5 bases and J by 6 bases, and 20 bases separated the two germline ends. The CDR3 sequence is 15 residues long. Germline CDR1 SEHNR, CDR2 FQNEAQ (reference sequence). This CDR3 reads CASSTRQDTHAEQYF. In DNA form, the CDR3 reads TGTGCCAGCAGCACCAGACAGGACACCCATGCCGAGCAGTACTTC.

The chain combines TRBV7-2 with TRBJ2-5; TRBD2 matches 7 bases. The junction had 7 bases not matched to a gene; V was cut back by 5 bases and J by 4 bases. Germline lookup yields CDR1 SGHTA and CDR2 FQGNSA. The CDR3 spans 14 residues. The CDR3 region is CASSLAGVRETQYF. DNA for the CDR3: TGTGCCAGCAGCCTGGCGGGGGTTAGAGAGACCCAGTACTTC.

The chain links TRBV6-5 to TRBJ2-2, with 9 nucleotides matching TRBD2. CDR1 is MNHEY and CDR2 is SVGAGI in the germline V gene. V trimming: 5 bases; J trimming: 5 bases; junction bases outside the gene matches: 6. The CDR3 runs to 15 residues. The CDR3 reads CASSRLAVPTGELFF. CDR3 DNA sequence: TGTGCCAGCAGTCGACTAGCGGTTCCGACCGGGGAGCTGTTTTTT.

The J gene is TRBJ2-3, the V gene TRBV6-5; D gene uncertain. V was cut by 0 bases and J by 3 bases, with 10 bases left in between. The germline gives CDR1 MNHEY, CDR2 SVGAGI. The CDR3 spans 15 residues. The CDR3: CASSYSISRTDTQYF. DNA for the CDR3: TGTGCCAGCAGTTACTCGATTTCCAGGACAGATACGCAGTATTTT.

The rearrangement uses TRBV6-6 and TRBJ2-7, with 13 bases that match TRBD2. The CDR3 loop spans 14 amino acids. CDR1 and CDR2 from the germline V gene are MNHNY and SVGAGI (reference sequence). Losses at the gene ends were 6 bases for V and 4 bases for J; bases not matched to a gene: 3. The CDR3 nucleotides read TGTGCCAGCAGCCCGACTAGCGGGAGGTACGAGCAGTACTTC. Residues: CASSPTSGRYEQYF.

The CDR3 bases are TGTGCCAGCTCAGGTTACACAGGGGTGAACACTGAAGCTTTCTTT. This translates into CASSGYTGVNTEAFF. The chain couples TRBV18 to TRBJ1-1; 7 nucleotides line up with TRBD1. Per the germline V gene, CDR1 is KGHSH and CDR2 is LQKENI. The length of the CDR3 is 15 residues. V was pared by 5 bases and J by 0 bases, with 6 bases of the junction left unmatched.

The sample holds one count of this clone. The chain couples TRBV7-2 to TRBJ1-4; the D is unclear. The CDR3 covers 14 residues. The germline V gene encodes CDR1 SGHTA and CDR2 FQGNSA. V gave up 5 bases and J gave up 8 bases, with 15 bases separating them. CDR3 in amino acids: CASSPRTRSEKLFF. In nucleotides, the CDR3 is TGTGCCAGCAGCCCGCGGACTCGATCCGAAAAACTGTTTTTT.

The chain is built from TRBV7-6 and TRBJ2-7; D is perhaps TRBD1 (5 bases). CDR3 length equals 15 residues. V was pared by 11 bases and J by 2 bases, with 22 bases between. Germline CDR1 SGHVS, CDR2 FNYEAQ. CDR3 sequence (DNA): TGTGCCGGATCCGGGCGAAGGGGCCACCCCTACGAGCAGTACTTC. Its protein product is CAGSGRRGHPYEQYF.

The chain recombines TRBV6-5 with TRBJ2-7, with D possibly being TRBD2 (5 bases). This CDR3 has 12 amino acids. Germline V gene data show CDR1 as MNHEY and CDR2 as SVGAGI. Trimming stripped 7 bases from V and 4 bases from J, with 11 bases between. The CDR3 sequence is CASIIRGYEQYF. In DNA, the CDR3 is TGTGCCAGCATCATAAGAGGGTACGAGCAGTACTTC.

The chain combines TRBV27 with TRBJ2-5; 10 bases line up with TRBD2. CDR1 MNHEY and CDR2 SMNVEV come from the germline V gene (reference sequence). Trimming removed 3 bases from V and 2 bases from J; junction bases left unmatched: 6. There are 16 residues in the CDR3. Here the CDR3 DNA reads TGTGCCAGCAGTTTGCAGCGGGAGGGCCTTCAAGAGACCCAGTACTTC. This translates into CASSLQREGLQETQYF.

The chain recombines TRBV7-2 with TRBJ2-7, with 8 bases fitting TRBD1. CDR3 length: 16 residues. The V gene end was trimmed by 1 base and the J gene end by 4 bases; junction bases not matched to a gene: 9. The germline CDR1 and CDR2 sequences are SGHTA and FQGNSA. CDR3: CASSLGGPGGLYEQYF. The DNA of the CDR3 is TGTGCCAGCAGCTTAGGGGGGCCAGGGGGCTTGTACGAGCAGTACTTC.

The rearrangement links TRBV10-3 to TRBJ2-1; a possible D gene is TRBD2 (5 bases). The V end lost 8 bases, the J end lost 0 bases, and 5 bases lay between the germline ends. Germline assignment: CDR1 ENHRY and CDR2 SYGVKD. This CDR3 is 12 amino acids long. The CDR3 region has the DNA TGTGCCATCCGGGGCTCCTACAATGAGCAGTTCTTC. It codes for CAIRGSYNEQFF.

This clone was detected only once. The V call is TRBV5-1, the J call TRBJ1-3; no clear D. The V end was cut by 5 bases, the J end by 8 bases, with 11 bases between. The CDR3 is made up of 12 amino acids. The germline V gene encodes CDR1 SGHRS and CDR2 YFSETQ. CDR3 residues: CASSSPGDTIYF. The CDR3 nucleotides read TGCGCCAGCAGTTCGCCCGGGGACACCATATATTTT.

This clone came up a few times. For the CDR3, the DNA is TGTGCCAGCAGTACGGGACTAGCGGGAGGCACGCAGTATTTT. Translated, it gives CASSTGLAGGTQYF. V is TRBV6-5 and J is TRBJ2-3, with 15 bases fitting TRBD2. CDR1 and CDR2 from the germline V gene are MNHEY and SVGAGI. The CDR3 runs to 14 residues. V was clipped by 5 bases and J by 9 bases; unmatched bases: 3.

V is TRBV28 and J is TRBJ1-2; D ambiguous. V lost 8 bases to trimming and J lost 0 bases, with 13 bases between them. The CDR3 contains 14 residues. Germline assignment: CDR1 MDHEN and CDR2 SYDVKM. The CDR3 DNA sequence: TGTGCCAGCCTAAAGACAAACACTAACTATGGCTACACCTTC. It encodes CASLKTNTNYGYTF.

The chain combines TRBV6-5 with TRBJ2-5; possible D gene TRBD1, 6 bases. Germline V gene sequence: CDR1 MNHEY, CDR2 SVGAGI. The CDR3 extends over 11 amino acids. CDR3 sequence reads: CASLLGGTQYF. DNA of the CDR3: TGTGCGAGCCTATTAGGGGGGACCCAGTACTTC.

V usage is TRBV5-1 and J usage is TRBJ2-1; 10 bases fit TRBD2. The CDR3 has 18 residues. Trimming took 4 bases from V and 6 from J; bases not matched to a gene: 16. Germline CDR1 and CDR2: SGHRS and YFSETQ. The CDR3 DNA reads TGCGCCAGCAGCCTTCCCCGGCTAGCGGGAGTCGCGGGCAATGAGCAGTTCTTC. The encoded protein is CASSLPRLAGVAGNEQFF. Full variable domain (outside the CDR3, taken from reference TRBV5-1 and TRBJ2-1): KAGVTQTPRYLIKTRGQQVTLSCSPISGHRSVSWYQQTPGQGLQFLFEYFSETQRNKGNFPGRFSGRQFSNSRSEMNVSTLELGDSALYLCASSLPRLAGVAGNEQFFGPGTRLTVL.

Written as DNA, the CDR3 is TGTGCCAGCAGACGCGGAGGACTCACAGATACGCAGTATTTT. Its protein is CASRRGGLTDTQYF. This chain uses TRBV7-9 with TRBJ2-3; D may be TRBD2 (5 bases). This CDR3 has 14 amino acids. V lost 6 bases and J lost 2, with 12 bases in between. CDR1 SEHNR and CDR2 FQNEAQ come from the germline V gene (reference sequence).

This chain joins TRBV19 and TRBJ2-7; 9 positions agree with TRBD2. This CDR3 is built from 14 residues. Germline CDR1 and CDR2: LNHDA and SQIVND (reference sequence). J lost 6 bases, V lost 10 bases, and 13 bases had no gene match. DNA of the CDR3: TGTGCCACTCACCCGACAGCGGGAGGATCCGAGCAGTACTTC. It encodes CATHPTAGGSEQYF.

The chain is built from TRBV28 and TRBJ1-4; the match to TRBD1 covers 7 bases. CDR1 MDHEN and CDR2 SYDVKM come from the germline V gene. V was clipped by 6 bases and J by 11 bases; unmatched bases: 12. The CDR3 length is 14 residues. The CDR3 nucleotides are TGTGCCAGCAGCACCACAGGGGTGTGGGATAAACTGTTTTTT. Translating it yields CASSTTGVWDKLFF.

The V and J genes are TRBV19 and TRBJ2-3, with TRBD2 matching over 8 bases. This CDR3 is built from 14 residues. Losses at the gene ends were 4 bases for V and 10 bases for J; bases not matched to a gene: 10. The germline V gene encodes CDR1 LNHDA and CDR2 SQIVND (reference sequence). The CDR3 spells CASSRSGGPYSQYF. CDR3 DNA sequence: TGTGCCAGTAGTAGAAGCGGGGGTCCCTATTCGCAGTATTTT.

V is TRBV5-1 and J is TRBJ2-3, with D possibly being TRBD1 (5 bases). V was shortened by 5 bases and J by 4 bases, with 8 bases between the two germline ends. Germline V lookup: CDR1 SGHRS, CDR2 YFSETQ. This CDR3 has 12 amino acids. CDR3 in amino acids: CASSVGADTQYF. CDR3 coding DNA: TGCGCCAGCAGTGTAGGGGCAGATACGCAGTATTTT. The full variable domain, rest sourced from reference TRBV5-1 and TRBJ2-3, is KAGVTQTPRYLIKTRGQQVTLSCSPISGHRSVSWYQQTPGQGLQFLFEYFSETQRNKGNFPGRFSGRQFSNSRSEMNVSTLELGDSALYLCASSVGADTQYFGPGTRLTVL.

The chain employs TRBV28 and TRBJ2-4, with 7 bases matching TRBD2. The J segment lost 0 bases and the V segment lost 6 bases, leaving 5 bases of the junction unmatched. Germline CDR1 reads MDHEN; CDR2 reads SYDVKM. CDR3 length: 15 amino acids. The CDR3 nucleotides are TGTGCCAGCAGCCAACTAGCGCTAGCCAAAAACATTCAGTACTTC. Translated, it gives CASSQLALAKNIQYF.

This clone was found a few times. The chain employs TRBV6-5 and TRBJ2-7; TRBD1 matches 7 bases. The CDR3 length is 13 residues. Germline CDR1 MNHEY, CDR2 SVGAGI. With 5 bases clipped from V and 3 bases from J, the junction kept 4 bases outside the gene matches. CDR3 in DNA: TGTGCCAGCAGTACAGGGGACGGCTACGAGCAGTACTTC. The encoded protein is CASSTGDGYEQYF.